This passage covers 18 T cell receptor beta chains from one sample sequenced in a study of blood T cell repertoires in COVID-19. Repertoires were generated with immunoSEQ multiplex PCR, while TCRdb's copy carries only in-frame clones and drops some. The table has 85,000 to 100,000 clones, roughly 81% seen once. Sequencing input: peripheral blood. The receptors were gathered from a man older than 75 with COVID-19, enrolled during active disease.

This clone was observed a handful of times. The chain couples TRBV6-6 to TRBJ2-7; TRBD1 is a possible D gene (6 bases). From germline, CDR1 is MNHNY and CDR2 SVGAGI (reference sequence). The CDR3 covers 12 residues. The ends were cut back, 6 bases at V and 3 bases at J, with 9 bases in the middle. This CDR3 reads CASSEQGYEQYF. CDR3 nucleotides: TGTGCCAGCAGCGAACAGGGCTACGAGCAGTACTTC.

The rearrangement joins TRBV9 to TRBJ2-1; 7 positions match TRBD1. Germline CDR1 and CDR2: SGDLS and YYNGEE. J was trimmed by 7 bases and V by 4 bases; bases with no gene match: 11. This CDR3 is 15 amino acids long. For the CDR3, the DNA is TGTGCCAGCAGCCCTCGACAGGGCTTGATTAATGAGCAGTTCTTC. Amino acids: CASSPRQGLINEQFF. The full variable domain, in which reference TRBV9 and TRBJ2-1 provide the parts outside the CDR3, is DSGVTQTPKHLITATGQRVTLRCSPRSGDLSVYWYQQSLDQGLQFLIQYYNGEERAKGNILERFSAQQFPDLHSELNLSSLELGDSALYFCASSPRQGLINEQFFGPGTRLTVL.

This rearrangement joins TRBV7-8 to TRBJ2-1; 12 positions agree with TRBD2. This CDR3 comprises 16 residues. The junction had 11 bases not matched to a gene; V was cut back by 5 bases and J by 9 bases. The germline CDR1 and CDR2 sequences are SGHVS and FQNEAQ. This chain's CDR3 is CASSATSGRILSEQFF. The CDR3 region has the DNA TGTGCCAGCAGCGCCACTAGCGGGAGGATTCTTAGTGAGCAGTTCTTC. Variable domain in full (rest from reference TRBV7-8 and TRBJ2-1): GAGVSQSPRYKVAKRGQDVALRCDPISGHVSLFWYQQALGQGPEFLTYFQNEAQLDKSGLPSDRFFAERPEGSVSTLKIQRTQQEDSAVYLCASSATSGRILSEQFFGPGTRLTVL.

This chain uses TRBV5-4 with TRBJ2-5; D is perhaps TRBD1 (5 bases). The CDR3 sequence is 18 residues long. Trimming stripped 1 base from V and 1 base from J, with 20 bases between. Germline CDR1 reads SGHNT; CDR2 reads YYREEE (reference sequence). The DNA of the CDR3 is TGTGCCAGCAGCTTGAAGTCGATGTCGGCGACAGCCCAAGAGACCCAGTACTTC. Translated, it gives CASSLKSMSATAQETQYF.

The CDR3: CASSLVDRIDTEAFF. Written as DNA, the CDR3 is TGCGCCAGCAGCTTGGTCGACAGAATCGACACTGAAGCTTTCTTT. V usage is TRBV5-1 and J usage is TRBJ1-1, with D possibly being TRBD1 (5 bases). CDR3 length: 15 amino acids. Trimming pared 0 bases from V and 3 bases from J, leaving 12 bases between. Germline-derived CDR1 and CDR2 are SGHRS and YFSETQ. Filled out from reference TRBV5-1 and TRBJ1-1, the complete variable domain reads KAGVTQTPRYLIKTRGQQVTLSCSPISGHRSVSWYQQTPGQGLQFLFEYFSETQRNKGNFPGRFSGRQFSNSRSEMNVSTLELGDSALYLCASSLVDRIDTEAFFGQGTRLTVV.

The chain combines TRBV9 with TRBJ2-4; D is possibly TRBD1 (5 bases). The germline V gene encodes CDR1 SGDLS and CDR2 YYNGEE. The CDR3 contains 19 residues. V lost 0 bases, J lost 0 bases, and 19 bases lay in between. CDR3 nucleotides: TGTGCCAGCAGCGTAGGCGTTAAGGGGCTCGGGTTAGCCAAAAACATTCAGTACTTC. The encoded protein is CASSVGVKGLGLAKNIQYF.

This chain connects TRBV10-1 to TRBJ2-1; a weak D match, TRBD1 (6 bases). Trimming shortened V by 9 bases and J by 10 bases, and 19 bases separated the two germline ends. Germline lookup yields CDR1 WNHNN and CDR2 SYGVQD (reference sequence). CDR3 length: 13 residues. The CDR3 here is CASAPGHWGEQFF. The CDR3 region has the DNA TGCGCCAGTGCACCGGGACATTGGGGAGAGCAGTTCTTC.

The chain combines TRBV29-1 with TRBJ2-5; 10 nucleotides align to TRBD2. Germline CDR1 SQVTM, CDR2 ANQGSEA. The CDR3 extends over 14 amino acids. J lost 6 bases, V lost 3 bases, and 7 bases had no gene match. The CDR3 reads CSVEEREGYKTQYF. DNA of the CDR3: TGCAGCGTTGAGGAGCGGGAGGGCTATAAGACCCAGTACTTC. Together with reference TRBV29-1 and TRBJ2-5, the CDR3 gives the full variable domain: SAVISQKPSRDICQRGTSLTIQCQVDSQVTMMFWYRQQPGQSLTLIATANQGSEATYESGFVIDKFPISRPNLTFSTLTVSNMSPEDSSIYLCSVEEREGYKTQYFGPGTRLLVL.

The chain recombines TRBV7-8 with TRBJ2-7; the match to TRBD2 covers 7 bases. V was pared by 2 bases and J by 3 bases, with 7 bases of the junction left unmatched. The germline V gene encodes CDR1 SGHVS and CDR2 FQNEAQ. The length of the CDR3 is 15 residues. The CDR3 protein is CASSLSASGVYEQYF. The CDR3 bases are TGTGCCAGCAGCTTATCCGCTAGCGGCGTCTACGAGCAGTACTTC.

J is TRBJ1-2 and V is TRBV9; no clear D. In germline, CDR1 is SGDLS, CDR2 YYNGEE. V lost 1 base, J lost 8 bases, and 12 bases lay in between. The CDR3 length is 13 residues. The CDR3 DNA is TGTGCCAGCAGCGTACGTCCGACGGGGGGCTACACCTTC. Translating it yields CASSVRPTGGYTF.

A note on this clone: A junction end diverges from the germline sequence, so it may reflect a read error. The identical CDR3 is also encoded by other nucleotide sequences in the sample. The CDR3 reads CASSIGGDSPLHF. CDR3 bases: TGTGCCAGCAGTATTGGGGGGGATTCCCCCCTCCACTTT. This rearrangement joins TRBV19 to TRBJ1-6, with D perhaps TRBD1 (5 bases). Germline CDR1 is LNHDA and CDR2 is SQIVND (reference sequence). The CDR3 is 13 residues long.

V gene TRBV11-2 combines with J gene TRBJ1-1, with 9 bases identical to TRBD1. The CDR3 extends over 16 amino acids. Germline V gives CDR1 SGHAT, CDR2 FQNNGV. V lost 3 bases, J lost 3 bases, and 8 bases stayed unmatched. CDR3 region: CASSFTGGGYDTEAFF. CDR3 coding DNA: TGTGCCAGCAGCTTCACAGGGGGCGGGTATGACACTGAAGCTTTCTTT.

This rearrangement joins TRBV5-1 to TRBJ1-1; 8 nucleotides agree with TRBD1. CDR1 and CDR2 (germline): SGHRS, YFSETQ. Trimming cost V 3 bases and J 1 base; bases outside gene matches: 5. The CDR3 consists of 15 residues. The CDR3 loop reads CASSSSGTGNTEAFF. CDR3 DNA: TGCGCCAGCAGCTCCTCCGGGACAGGGAACACTGAAGCTTTCTTT.

The chain carries TRBV11-2 and TRBJ2-3; 11 bases are a match to TRBD1. The length of the CDR3 is 15 residues. After removal of 1 base from V and 11 bases from J, the junction contained 8 bases not matched to a gene. From germline, CDR1 is SGHAT and CDR2 FQNNGV. CDR3 coding DNA: TGTGCCAGCAGCTTAGGAGGGACAGGGGGTTGGATGCAGTATTTT. Translated: CASSLGGTGGWMQYF.

The V and J genes are TRBV11-3 and TRBJ1-1; D is unresolved. The CDR3 has 13 amino acids. Germline V CDR1 and CDR2: SGHNT, YENEEA. V lost 1 base to trimming and J lost 5 bases, with 8 bases between them. The CDR3 DNA follows: TGTGCCAGCAGCTTAGGACCGGGAACTGAAGCTTTCTTT. Translating it yields CASSLGPGTEAFF.

The rearrangement joins TRBV3-1 (or the pseudogene TRBV3-2) to TRBJ2-7; D not resolved. The length of the CDR3 is 14 residues. With 0 bases removed from V and 1 base from J, the gap between germline ends came to 7 bases. Per germline, CDR1 LGHDT and CDR2 YNNKEL (reference sequence). CDR3 in amino acids: CASSQDRVSYEQYF. CDR3 nucleotides: TGTGCCAGCAGCCAAGATCGGGTTTCCTACGAGCAGTACTTC.

The chain is built from TRBV30 and TRBJ1-3; TRBD1 agrees at 7 bases. J gave up 0 bases and V 5 bases, and 10 bases lay outside the gene matches. The V gene's germline CDR1 is GTSNPN and CDR2 SVGIG (reference sequence). This CDR3 has 16 residues. The CDR3 region is CAWLLRDRSSGNTIYF. CDR3 sequence (DNA): TGTGCCTGGCTCCTCCGGGACAGATCCTCTGGAAACACCATATATTTT.

The CDR3 loop reads CASSLPNRGDPNYEQYF. The DNA for the CDR3 is TGTGCCAGCAGCTTACCCAACAGGGGGGATCCTAACTACGAGCAGTACTTC. The chain links TRBV28 to TRBJ2-7; 8 bases fit TRBD1. The CDR3 totals 17 residues. Trimming cost V 6 bases and J 3 bases; bases outside gene matches: 16. CDR1 and CDR2 from the germline V gene are MDHEN and SYDVKM.